These 29 T cell receptor beta chains were sequenced from one sample in a study of blood T cell repertoires in COVID-19. Measured with immunoSEQ multiplex PCR; TCRdb has only the in-frame clones, and not every one. This table holds under 250,000 clones, approximately 80% found once. The sample consisted of PBMCs or T cells enriched from blood (not recorded which). These receptors were collected from a man in his 60s who had recovered from COVID-19.

The CDR3 sequence: CASSHRDRGAFF. CDR3 in DNA: TGTGCCAGCAGCCACAGGGACAGGGGAGCTTTCTTT. The chain uses TRBV11-3 and TRBJ1-1, with 10 bases matching TRBD1. The trim removed 5 bases at V and 10 bases at J, leaving 4 bases unmatched. The germline V gene has CDR1 SGHNT and CDR2 YENEEA. The CDR3 has 12 residues.

The rearrangement links TRBV6-2 or TRBV6-3 to TRBJ1-1; D perhaps matches TRBD1 (5 bases). V lost 2 bases to trimming and J lost 1 base, with 14 bases between them. Germline values: CDR1 MNHEY, CDR2 SVGEGT. This CDR3 has 16 residues. The CDR3 bases are TGTGCCAGCAGTTACCCGGTGACAGAGAGGAACACTGAAGCTTTCTTT. Residues: CASSYPVTERNTEAFF.

The chain is built from TRBV29-1 and TRBJ2-6; no clear D gene. V was cut by 5 bases and J by 2 bases, with 7 bases left in between. Per the germline V gene, CDR1 is SQVTM and CDR2 is ANQGSEA. CDR3 length: 13 residues. CDR3 protein: CSVQATGANVLTF. DNA for the CDR3: TGCAGCGTTCAGGCGACTGGGGCCAACGTCCTGACTTTC.

Of note for this clone: Other DNA sequences in this specimen translate into the identical CDR3. This chain connects TRBV5-1 to TRBJ2-7, with D possibly matching TRBD1 (5 bases). V lost 0 bases and J lost 6, with 13 bases in between. In germline, CDR1 is SGHRS, CDR2 YFSETQ. CDR3 length equals 14 residues. CDR3 sequence reads: CASSLGQGGREQYF. CDR3 DNA: TGCGCCAGCAGCTTGGGTCAGGGCGGACGCGAGCAGTACTTC.

This sequence joins TRBV7-9 and TRBJ2-2; maybe TRBD1 (6 bases). Germline assignment: CDR1 SEHNR and CDR2 FQNEAQ (reference sequence). V was trimmed by 1 base and J by 5 bases, leaving 11 bases between them. The CDR3 runs to 15 residues. The CDR3 sequence: CASSLDRVRTGELFF. In nucleotides, the CDR3 is TGTGCCAGCAGCTTAGACAGGGTGCGAACCGGGGAGCTGTTTTTT.

This chain uses TRBV7-2 with TRBJ1-5; TRBD1 matches 7 bases. With 3 bases clipped from V and 3 bases from J, the junction kept 2 bases outside the gene matches. In germline, CDR1 is SGHTA, CDR2 FQGNSA. This CDR3 region has 14 residues. The CDR3 DNA reads as TGTGCCAGCAGCTTCACAGGGGCCAATCAGCCCCAGCATTTT. This gives the protein CASSFTGANQPQHF. Using reference TRBV7-2 and TRBJ1-5 for the parts outside the CDR3, the full variable domain is GAGVSQSPSNKVTEKGKDVELRCDPISGHTALYWYRQSLGQGLEFLIYFQGNSAPDKSGLPSDRFSAERTGGSVSTLTIQRTQQEDSAVYLCASSFTGANQPQHFGDGTRLSIL.

This chain joins TRBV6-5 and TRBJ1-2; 9 nucleotides agree with TRBD1. CDR3 size: 13 residues. J lost 7 bases, V lost 5 bases, and 5 bases had no gene match. Per the germline V gene, CDR1 is MNHEY and CDR2 is SVGAGI. The CDR3: CASSKTGGGGYTF. In DNA, the CDR3 is TGTGCCAGCAGTAAAACAGGGGGCGGTGGCTACACCTTC.

The genes are TRBV7-2 and TRBJ1-1; D call uncertain. In germline, CDR1 is SGHTA, CDR2 FQGNSA. The CDR3 sequence is 14 residues long. V dropped 1 base and J dropped 11 bases, with 17 bases sitting between them. The CDR3, as DNA: TGTGCCAGCAGCTTAGTCCCGGAATCTACGAGGGCTTTCTTT. Its translation is CASSLVPESTRAFF.

This clone was detected once. The rearrangement uses TRBV24-1 and TRBJ2-6; TRBD2 might be the D (5 bases). V gave up 3 bases and J gave up 1 base, with 15 bases separating them. The CDR3 has 18 amino acids. In germline, CDR1 is KGHDR, CDR2 SFDVKD. CDR3: CATSDPDREESGANVLTF. CDR3 nucleotides: TGTGCCACCAGTGATCCCGACCGGGAAGAGTCTGGGGCCAACGTCCTGACTTTC.

The J gene is TRBJ1-3, the V gene TRBV19; no definite D call. The CDR3 extends over 14 amino acids. V was pared by 6 bases and J by 0 bases, with 9 bases between. CDR1 and CDR2 (germline): LNHDA, SQIVND (reference sequence). In nucleotides, the CDR3 is TGTGCCAGTAGGATTACATTCTCTGGAAACACCATATATTTT. Translation gives CASRITFSGNTIYF.

This clone was seen a handful of times. The gene calls are TRBV19 and TRBJ1-5; D may be TRBD1 (5 bases). Trimming removed 1 base at V and 6 bases at J, with 10 bases between. The CDR3 has 14 amino acids. Germline V gene lookup returns CDR1 LNHDA and CDR2 SQIVND (reference sequence). CDR3 in amino acids: CASSIGGRIQPQHF. The CDR3 bases are TGTGCCAGTAGTATAGGGGGCAGGATTCAGCCCCAGCATTTT.

J is TRBJ1-6 and V is TRBV7-2; no definite D call. Trimming took 5 bases from V and 9 from J, leaving 17 bases between them. The V gene's germline CDR1 is SGHTA and CDR2 FQGNSA. The CDR3 runs 15 residues. DNA of the CDR3: TGTGCCAGCAGCCCCAATGGCCAATGGAGTTCACCCCTCCACTTT. This gives the protein CASSPNGQWSSPLHF.

V gene TRBV29-1 combines with J gene TRBJ1-2; D is ambiguous. V lost 4 bases and J 3 bases, leaving 9 bases between the germline ends. There are 12 residues in the CDR3. Germline CDR1 and CDR2: SQVTM and ANQGSEA. In DNA form, the CDR3 reads TGCAGCGTTGGAGCAGGCCACTATGGCTACACCTTC. Protein product: CSVGAGHYGYTF.

CDR3 region: CASSQDWDTMLTGTSDYYEQYF. The CDR3 bases are TGTGCCAGCAGCCAAGATTGGGACACGATGTTAACCGGGACATCCGACTACTACGAGCAGTACTTC. The J gene is TRBJ2-7, the V gene TRBV4-2; D might be TRBD1 (6 bases). V gave up 0 bases and J gave up 3 bases, with 33 bases separating them. The CDR3 is 22 residues long. Looked up from germline, CDR1 is LGHNA and CDR2 is YNFKEQ.

The chain links TRBV6-5 to TRBJ2-2, with unresolved D. V was trimmed by 1 base and J by 6 bases, leaving 6 bases between them. Germline assignment: CDR1 MNHEY and CDR2 SVGAGI. This CDR3 is built from 13 residues. CDR3 in DNA: TGTGCCAGCAGTTACTTTTTAGCCGGGGAGCTGTTTTTT. Its protein is CASSYFLAGELFF.

The J gene is TRBJ1-1, the V gene TRBV2, with TRBD1 identical over 7 bases. The germline CDR1 and CDR2 sequences are SNHLY and FYNNEI. CDR3 length: 13 residues. Unmatched junction bases numbered 2, after V lost 4 bases and J lost 3 bases. DNA of the CDR3: TGTGCCAGCAGTGCAGACAGGGACACTGAAGCTTTCTTT. Translation: CASSADRDTEAFF.

The chain has TRBV29-1 and TRBJ2-2; no definite D call. The CDR3 contains 13 residues. The V end was cut by 5 bases, the J end by 3 bases, with 10 bases between. CDR1 SQVTM and CDR2 ANQGSEA come from the germline V gene. CDR3 amino acids: CSVSADHTGELFF. The CDR3 DNA is TGCAGCGTTAGTGCGGATCACACCGGGGAGCTGTTTTTT.

J is TRBJ2-1 and V is TRBV12-5; 8 bases map to TRBD2. The germline V gene encodes CDR1 LGHNT and CDR2 FRNRAP. CDR3 length: 17 amino acids. Losses at the gene ends were 0 bases for V and 3 bases for J; bases not matched to a gene: 7. The CDR3 nucleotides read TGTGCTAGTGGTTTGGTAACGAAACTAGCGGTCTACAATGAGCAGTTCTTC. Protein product: CASGLVTKLAVYNEQFF. Supplemented by reference TRBV12-5 and TRBJ2-1, the full variable domain reads DARVTQTPRHKVTEMGQEVTMRCQPILGHNTVFWYRQTMMQGLELLAYFRNRAPLDDSGMPKDRFSAEMPDATLATLKIQPSEPRDSAVYFCASGLVTKLAVYNEQFFGPGTRLTVL.

The rearrangement joins TRBV7-2 to TRBJ2-1; tentatively, D is TRBD2 (6 bases). Germline V gene data show CDR1 as SGHTA and CDR2 as FQGNSA. Trimming removed 4 bases at V and 6 bases at J, with 19 bases between. The CDR3 has 16 residues. The CDR3 DNA is TGTGCCAGCAGCTCAAGTTCCGGGGGTTATGGCAATGAGCAGTTCTTC. It yields the protein CASSSSSGGYGNEQFF. Full variable domain (missing parts from reference TRBV7-2 and TRBJ2-1): GAGVSQSPSNKVTEKGKDVELRCDPISGHTALYWYRQSLGQGLEFLIYFQGNSAPDKSGLPSDRFSAERTGGSVSTLTIQRTQQEDSAVYLCASSSSSGGYGNEQFFGPGTRLTVL.

The chain carries TRBV19 and TRBJ2-7; 8 nucleotides agree with TRBD2. Germline-derived CDR1 and CDR2 are LNHDA and SQIVND (reference sequence). V dropped 5 bases and J dropped 2; count of bases not matched to a gene: 5. The CDR3 is 14 amino acids. The CDR3 region is CASSRGGGTYEQYF. The CDR3 DNA sequence: TGTGCCAGTAGTCGGGGGGGCGGCACCTACGAGCAGTACTTC.

The J gene is TRBJ1-1, the V gene TRBV3-1 (or the pseudogene TRBV3-2); possible D gene TRBD1, 6 bases. Per the germline V gene, CDR1 is LGHDT and CDR2 is YNNKEL (reference sequence). This CDR3 is built from 14 residues. The V gene lost 4 bases and the J gene lost 1 base, with 10 bases spanning the gap. CDR3 coding DNA: TGTGCCAGCAGCCGCCTGGACAGGAACACTGAAGCTTTCTTT. Translating it yields CASSRLDRNTEAFF.

This clone was observed once. The rearrangement uses TRBV19 and TRBJ2-1; D is possibly TRBD1 (6 bases). V lost 4 bases and J lost 0, with 10 bases in between. CDR3 length: 15 residues. The germline gives CDR1 LNHDA, CDR2 SQIVND (reference sequence). Written as DNA, the CDR3 is TGTGCCAGTAGTACCGGACAGAGCTCCTACAATGAGCAGTTCTTC. As protein: CASSTGQSSYNEQFF.

The chain's CDR3 is CATVTPGGTDTQYF. The CDR3 DNA follows: TGTGCCACCGTAACACCGGGGGGGACAGATACGCAGTATTTT. The V call is TRBV10-3, the J call TRBJ2-3; 8 bases fit TRBD2. The trim removed 10 bases at V and 3 bases at J, leaving 9 bases unmatched. CDR1 and CDR2 (germline): ENHRY, SYGVKD. The CDR3 has 14 residues.

This clone came up a few times. The rearrangement links TRBV10-1 to TRBJ2-7, with 9 nucleotides matching TRBD1. After removal of 8 bases from V and 1 base from J, the junction contained 6 bases not matched to a gene. CDR3 length equals 14 residues. From germline, CDR1 is WNHNN and CDR2 SYGVQD (reference sequence). CDR3 nucleotide sequence: TGCGCCAGCCCCACCGGGACAGGGTCCTACGAGCAGTACTTC. Translated: CASPTGTGSYEQYF.

This chain links TRBV27 with TRBJ2-7, with 11 bases matching TRBD1. This CDR3 has 16 amino acids. Germline V CDR1 and CDR2: MNHEY, SMNVEV (reference sequence). V trimming: 4 bases; J trimming: 2 bases; junction bases outside the gene matches: 7. The CDR3 loop is CASSWGTGGTTYEQYF. In DNA, the CDR3 is TGTGCCAGCAGTTGGGGGACAGGGGGTACCACCTACGAGCAGTACTTC.

The rearrangement uses TRBV5-6 and TRBJ2-7; D gene ambiguous. Between the trimmed V and J ends, which lost 4 bases and 7 bases, there was a span of 9 bases. Germline CDR1 reads SGHDT; CDR2 reads YYEEEE. The CDR3 covers 11 residues. CDR3 sequence: CASSSRREQYF. The CDR3 region has the DNA TGTGCCAGCAGCAGCCGCCGGGAGCAGTACTTC.

The J gene is TRBJ1-1, the V gene TRBV19; perhaps TRBD1 as D (6 bases). The CDR3 has 13 amino acids. Trimming removed 5 bases from V and 1 base from J, with 8 bases in between. CDR1 LNHDA and CDR2 SQIVND come from the germline V gene (reference sequence). CDR3 nucleotides: TGTGCCAGTAGTCTGGGGGCGAACACTGAAGCTTTCTTT. Translation gives CASSLGANTEAFF.

The rearrangement links TRBV2 to TRBJ2-7, with 11 nucleotides matching TRBD2. Germline CDR1 reads SNHLY; CDR2 reads FYNNEI. The V and J ends lost 2 bases and 7 bases, in that order; junction bases with no gene match: 4. The CDR3 extends over 14 amino acids. CDR3 residues: CASSEPLAGVEQYF. In DNA, the CDR3 is TGTGCCAGCAGTGAACCACTAGCGGGGGTGGAGCAGTACTTC.

V and J are TRBV19 and TRBJ1-2; TRBD1 might be the D (5 bases). Trimming pared 7 bases from V and 6 bases from J, leaving 21 bases between. The CDR3 runs 15 residues. CDR1 LNHDA and CDR2 SQIVND come from the germline V gene (reference sequence). CDR3 sequence reads: CASTGLSVRDNGYTF. The CDR3 DNA reads as TGTGCCAGTACGGGACTTAGCGTAAGAGACAATGGCTACACCTTC.